This is a list of T cell receptor beta chains from one sample in a study of cytomegalovirus exposure and HLA in healthy donors. Method: immunoSEQ multiplex PCR; TCRdb's copy keeps in-frame clones and lacks some. The sample contains fewer than 400,000 clones, nearly 90% of which appear only once. Specimen: PBMCs. These receptors all come from a man aged 30 to 39 in good health and CMV-seronegative. Each CDR3 is given with its conserved first and last residue. Fields, in order: clone size, D gene, V gene, J gene, CDR3 length, CDR3 DNA, CDR3 protein. A D gene is named only where the DNA matches it firmly. A row's size may be missing; if present it is once, few, many or a size class.

>.|.|TRBV5-6|TRBJ2-7|14
TGTGCCAGCAGCTTGTGGGGCTTCTCCTACGAGCAGTACTTC
CASSLWGFSYEQYF
>.|.|TRBV27|TRBJ1-1|17
TGTGCCAGCAGTCCACTGGGGCGCGGTATGGTGAACACTGAAGCTTTCTTT
CASSPLGRGMVNTEAFF
>.|.|TRBV19|TRBJ1-2|11
TGTGCCAGTCAGGGATACTATGGCTACACCTTC
CASQGYYGYTF
>.|TRBD2|TRBV5-1|TRBJ2-1|16
TGCGCCAGCAGCTTGGCGGTTAGCGGGGGGTACAATGAGCAGTTCTTC
CASSLAVSGGYNEQFF
>.|.|TRBV6-5|TRBJ2-3|16
TGTGCCAGCAGTTACCTGGACTCTGGTGCCACAGATACGCAGTATTTT
CASSYLDSGATDTQYF
>.|TRBD1|TRBV10-3|TRBJ2-7|13
TGTGCCATCAGTGAGGGACAGGGAAGCGAGCAGTACTTC
CAISEGQGSEQYF
>.|.|TRBV4-2|TRBJ2-7|15
TGTGCCAGCAGCTTAATCAGTGGGGGGGCGAATGAGCAGTACTTC
CASSLISGGANEQYF
>.|TRBD1|TRBV5-6|TRBJ1-2|16
TGTGCCAGCAGCTTGGCCAAAGGGGGCTATAACTATGGCTACACCTTC
CASSLAKGGYNYGYTF
>.|TRBD2|TRBV7-2|TRBJ2-3|17
TGTGCCAGCAGCCTGGGACTAGCGGGGCGACGCACAGATACGCAGTATTTT
CASSLGLAGRRTDTQYF
>.|TRBD1|TRBV6-6|TRBJ2-7|13
TGTGCCAGCAGTTACTCGAGACAGGGAGAGCAGTACTTC
CASSYSRQGEQYF
>.|.|TRBV5-6|TRBJ1-5|14
TGTGCCAGCAGCTTAACAGGGAGCAATCAGCCCCAGCATTTT
CASSLTGSNQPQHF
>.|TRBD2|TRBV19|TRBJ2-7|14
TGTGCCAGTACTAAATCGGGGGGTCCCTACGAGCAGTACTTC
CASTKSGGPYEQYF
>.|TRBD1|TRBV6-5|TRBJ1-3|16
TGTGCCAGCAGTTACGGGGTGTCAGGGGGCGCAAACACCATATATTTT
CASSYGVSGGANTIYF
>.|TRBD2|TRBV5-1|TRBJ2-3|16
TGCGCCAGCAGCTTTCGGCGGGGGGGCGGCACAGATACGCAGTATTTT
CASSFRRGGGTDTQYF
>.|.|TRBV7-2|TRBJ2-5|13
TGTGCCAGCAGCTCCCGCCTACAAGAGACCCAGTACTTC
CASSSRLQETQYF
>.|.|TRBV19|TRBJ1-2|13
TGTGCCAGTAGTCCCACAGGGTCGGGAGGCTACACCTTC
CASSPTGSGGYTF
>.|.|TRBV5-6|TRBJ2-3|15
TGTGCCAGCAGCTTGGACTACTCTAGCACAGATACGCAGTATTTT
CASSLDYSSTDTQYF
>.|.|TRBV11-2|TRBJ1-2|14
TGTGCCAGCAGCTTAGTTGAGGGTAACTATGGCTACACCTTC
CASSLVEGNYGYTF
>.|TRBD1|TRBV5-7|TRBJ1-4|15
TGTGCCAGCAGCTTGGCGGGACAGGGTGGAGAAAAACTGTTTTTT
CASSLAGQGGEKLFF
>.|TRBD1|TRBV6-1|TRBJ1-2|13
TGTGCCAGCAGTACGACAGGGGGTGGTGGCTACACCTTC
CASSTTGGGGYTF
>few|TRBD1|TRBV6-4|TRBJ2-3|14
TGTGCCAGCAGTGACTCACAGGGGTCAGATACGCAGTATTTT
CASSDSQGSDTQYF
>.|.|TRBV29-1|TRBJ2-2|12
TGCAGCGTTGACGGTGACACCGGGGAGCTGTTTTTT
CSVDGDTGELFF
>.|TRBD1|TRBV18|TRBJ1-2|15
TGTGCCAGCTCACCCGGGGTCCAGGGGGAAGATGGCTACACCTTC
CASSPGVQGEDGYTF
>.|TRBD2|TRBV27|TRBJ2-5|21
TGTGCCAGCAGCCTTACACCCCCCGGGACTAGCGGGGGGCCTCGTAAAGAGACCCAGTACTTC
CASSLTPPGTSGGPRKETQYF
>.|.|TRBV4-1|TRBJ1-1|15
TGCGCCAGCAGCCAAGATCTGGGGGGAGTCACTGAAGCTTTCTTT
CASSQDLGGVTEAFF
>once|.|TRBV12-5|TRBJ2-5|19
TGTGCTAGTGGTTTGGTACAGACAGCTCCGTACCCAGTTCAAGAGACCCAGTACTTC
CASGLVQTAPYPVQETQYF
>.|TRBD1|TRBV7-2|TRBJ2-7|14
TGTGCCAGCAGCTTGACAGGGCCACCCTACGAGCAGTACTTC
CASSLTGPPYEQYF
>.|.|TRBV19|TRBJ2-2|15
TGTGCCAGTAGTATACTTTCGGGGAATCTAGGGGAGCTGTTTTTT
CASSILSGNLGELFF
>once|TRBD1|TRBV5-6|TRBJ2-7|14
TGTGCCAGCAGCTTAGGGACAGGGGGAGGCGAGCAGTACTTC
CASSLGTGGGEQYF
>.|.|TRBV5-1|TRBJ1-1|16
TGCGCCAGCAGCTTGGTTACCGGGAAAAAAAACACTGAAGCTTTCTTT
CASSLVTGKKNTEAFF
>.|TRBD1|TRBV30|TRBJ1-3|15
TGTGCCTGGAGTGTCGACAGGGTCGCTGGAAACACCATATATTTT
CAWSVDRVAGNTIYF
>.|.|TRBV9|TRBJ1-6|14
TGTGCCAGCAGCGTAGAGGCGGGTGAGTCACCCCTCCACTTT
CASSVEAGESPLHF
>medium-sized|.|TRBV6-1|TRBJ1-5|13
TGTGCCAGCAGTGGCATCCTGACACAGCCCCAGCATTTT
CASSGILTQPQHF
>once|TRBD1|TRBV4-1|TRBJ1-4|16
TGCGCCAGCAGCTACGGGACAGCTTCAACTAATGAAAAACTGTTTTTT
CASSYGTASTNEKLFF
>.|TRBD2|TRBV27|TRBJ2-1|14
TGTGCCAGCAGTCCGCTAGCGGGGAGGAATGAGCAGTTCTTC
CASSPLAGRNEQFF
>.|TRBD1|TRBV10-3|TRBJ2-7|13
TGTGCCATCAGCCTGGGACAGTACTACGAGCAGTACTTC
CAISLGQYYEQYF